This TCR beta chain was observed in a study of cytomegalovirus exposure and HLA in healthy donors. Findings and caveats of the study: The productive fraction for most TCR beta V segments was about 90% or about 30% in an earlier analysis. Presence/absence comparisons presumed near-even sequencing depth among donors. Association with HLA alleles at 0.05 false discovery rate was found for 15,000 to 20,000 TCR beta sequences in a later analysis.

This CDR3 region has 15 residues. Trimming took 0 bases from V and 6 from J, leaving 15 bases between them. Germline V gene lookup returns CDR1 SGDLS and CDR2 YYNGEE. Primers included in the PCR were 60 Vbeta and 13 Jbeta primers. TCRdb keeps only in-frame clones here, not all; method: immunoSEQ multiplex PCR. This table lists 35,000 to 45,000 clones. Points on this clone: Its antigen is unidentified.

The sequence derives from a human donor in good health. The chain is built from TRBV9 and TRBJ1-1; TRBD1 is a possible D gene (6 bases). Sequenced sample: PBMCs. The DNA for the CDR3 is TGTGCCAGCAGCGTAGGAAGGGGGGGTAACCCTGAAGCTTTCTTT. This encodes CASSVGRGGNPEAFF.